This T cell receptor (beta chain) was found in a study of blood T cell repertoires in COVID-19. V was shortened by 4 bases and J by 0 bases, with 16 bases between the two germline ends. The germline CDR1 and CDR2 sequences are SGHNT and YYREEE (reference sequence). The CDR3 contains 16 residues. As processed by the authors: Researchers report that nucleated cell counts were estimated from reference gene primer amplification. Measured with immunoSEQ multiplex PCR; TCRdb has only the in-frame clones, and not every one. Clone size and the V and J calls come from that table; the DNA yielded D and trimming. The table has 30,000 or so clones, 90% seen once. This clone was found once.

The rearrangement uses TRBV5-4 and TRBJ1-2; D ambiguous. Sequencing was performed on peripheral blood. The clonotype comes from a man between 65 and 85 years old with active or convalescent COVID-19. This chain's CDR3 is CASSPGGGQTNYGYTF. The CDR3 bases are TGTGCCAGCAGCCCCGGAGGAGGCCAGACTAACTATGGCTACACCTTC.